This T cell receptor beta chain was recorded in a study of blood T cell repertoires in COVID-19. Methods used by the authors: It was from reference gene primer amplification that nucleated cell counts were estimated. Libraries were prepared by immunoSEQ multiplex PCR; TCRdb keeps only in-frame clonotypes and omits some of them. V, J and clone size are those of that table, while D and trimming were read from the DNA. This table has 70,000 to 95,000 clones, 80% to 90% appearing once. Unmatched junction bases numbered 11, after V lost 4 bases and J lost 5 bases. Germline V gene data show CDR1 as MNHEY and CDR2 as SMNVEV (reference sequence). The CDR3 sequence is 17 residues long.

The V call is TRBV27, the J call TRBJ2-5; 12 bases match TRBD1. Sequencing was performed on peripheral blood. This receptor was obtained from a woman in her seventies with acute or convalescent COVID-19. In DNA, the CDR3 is TGTGCCAGCAGTTCCCTAGGCCGGGACAGGGGGCAGGAGACCCAGTACTTC. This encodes CASSSLGRDRGQETQYF.